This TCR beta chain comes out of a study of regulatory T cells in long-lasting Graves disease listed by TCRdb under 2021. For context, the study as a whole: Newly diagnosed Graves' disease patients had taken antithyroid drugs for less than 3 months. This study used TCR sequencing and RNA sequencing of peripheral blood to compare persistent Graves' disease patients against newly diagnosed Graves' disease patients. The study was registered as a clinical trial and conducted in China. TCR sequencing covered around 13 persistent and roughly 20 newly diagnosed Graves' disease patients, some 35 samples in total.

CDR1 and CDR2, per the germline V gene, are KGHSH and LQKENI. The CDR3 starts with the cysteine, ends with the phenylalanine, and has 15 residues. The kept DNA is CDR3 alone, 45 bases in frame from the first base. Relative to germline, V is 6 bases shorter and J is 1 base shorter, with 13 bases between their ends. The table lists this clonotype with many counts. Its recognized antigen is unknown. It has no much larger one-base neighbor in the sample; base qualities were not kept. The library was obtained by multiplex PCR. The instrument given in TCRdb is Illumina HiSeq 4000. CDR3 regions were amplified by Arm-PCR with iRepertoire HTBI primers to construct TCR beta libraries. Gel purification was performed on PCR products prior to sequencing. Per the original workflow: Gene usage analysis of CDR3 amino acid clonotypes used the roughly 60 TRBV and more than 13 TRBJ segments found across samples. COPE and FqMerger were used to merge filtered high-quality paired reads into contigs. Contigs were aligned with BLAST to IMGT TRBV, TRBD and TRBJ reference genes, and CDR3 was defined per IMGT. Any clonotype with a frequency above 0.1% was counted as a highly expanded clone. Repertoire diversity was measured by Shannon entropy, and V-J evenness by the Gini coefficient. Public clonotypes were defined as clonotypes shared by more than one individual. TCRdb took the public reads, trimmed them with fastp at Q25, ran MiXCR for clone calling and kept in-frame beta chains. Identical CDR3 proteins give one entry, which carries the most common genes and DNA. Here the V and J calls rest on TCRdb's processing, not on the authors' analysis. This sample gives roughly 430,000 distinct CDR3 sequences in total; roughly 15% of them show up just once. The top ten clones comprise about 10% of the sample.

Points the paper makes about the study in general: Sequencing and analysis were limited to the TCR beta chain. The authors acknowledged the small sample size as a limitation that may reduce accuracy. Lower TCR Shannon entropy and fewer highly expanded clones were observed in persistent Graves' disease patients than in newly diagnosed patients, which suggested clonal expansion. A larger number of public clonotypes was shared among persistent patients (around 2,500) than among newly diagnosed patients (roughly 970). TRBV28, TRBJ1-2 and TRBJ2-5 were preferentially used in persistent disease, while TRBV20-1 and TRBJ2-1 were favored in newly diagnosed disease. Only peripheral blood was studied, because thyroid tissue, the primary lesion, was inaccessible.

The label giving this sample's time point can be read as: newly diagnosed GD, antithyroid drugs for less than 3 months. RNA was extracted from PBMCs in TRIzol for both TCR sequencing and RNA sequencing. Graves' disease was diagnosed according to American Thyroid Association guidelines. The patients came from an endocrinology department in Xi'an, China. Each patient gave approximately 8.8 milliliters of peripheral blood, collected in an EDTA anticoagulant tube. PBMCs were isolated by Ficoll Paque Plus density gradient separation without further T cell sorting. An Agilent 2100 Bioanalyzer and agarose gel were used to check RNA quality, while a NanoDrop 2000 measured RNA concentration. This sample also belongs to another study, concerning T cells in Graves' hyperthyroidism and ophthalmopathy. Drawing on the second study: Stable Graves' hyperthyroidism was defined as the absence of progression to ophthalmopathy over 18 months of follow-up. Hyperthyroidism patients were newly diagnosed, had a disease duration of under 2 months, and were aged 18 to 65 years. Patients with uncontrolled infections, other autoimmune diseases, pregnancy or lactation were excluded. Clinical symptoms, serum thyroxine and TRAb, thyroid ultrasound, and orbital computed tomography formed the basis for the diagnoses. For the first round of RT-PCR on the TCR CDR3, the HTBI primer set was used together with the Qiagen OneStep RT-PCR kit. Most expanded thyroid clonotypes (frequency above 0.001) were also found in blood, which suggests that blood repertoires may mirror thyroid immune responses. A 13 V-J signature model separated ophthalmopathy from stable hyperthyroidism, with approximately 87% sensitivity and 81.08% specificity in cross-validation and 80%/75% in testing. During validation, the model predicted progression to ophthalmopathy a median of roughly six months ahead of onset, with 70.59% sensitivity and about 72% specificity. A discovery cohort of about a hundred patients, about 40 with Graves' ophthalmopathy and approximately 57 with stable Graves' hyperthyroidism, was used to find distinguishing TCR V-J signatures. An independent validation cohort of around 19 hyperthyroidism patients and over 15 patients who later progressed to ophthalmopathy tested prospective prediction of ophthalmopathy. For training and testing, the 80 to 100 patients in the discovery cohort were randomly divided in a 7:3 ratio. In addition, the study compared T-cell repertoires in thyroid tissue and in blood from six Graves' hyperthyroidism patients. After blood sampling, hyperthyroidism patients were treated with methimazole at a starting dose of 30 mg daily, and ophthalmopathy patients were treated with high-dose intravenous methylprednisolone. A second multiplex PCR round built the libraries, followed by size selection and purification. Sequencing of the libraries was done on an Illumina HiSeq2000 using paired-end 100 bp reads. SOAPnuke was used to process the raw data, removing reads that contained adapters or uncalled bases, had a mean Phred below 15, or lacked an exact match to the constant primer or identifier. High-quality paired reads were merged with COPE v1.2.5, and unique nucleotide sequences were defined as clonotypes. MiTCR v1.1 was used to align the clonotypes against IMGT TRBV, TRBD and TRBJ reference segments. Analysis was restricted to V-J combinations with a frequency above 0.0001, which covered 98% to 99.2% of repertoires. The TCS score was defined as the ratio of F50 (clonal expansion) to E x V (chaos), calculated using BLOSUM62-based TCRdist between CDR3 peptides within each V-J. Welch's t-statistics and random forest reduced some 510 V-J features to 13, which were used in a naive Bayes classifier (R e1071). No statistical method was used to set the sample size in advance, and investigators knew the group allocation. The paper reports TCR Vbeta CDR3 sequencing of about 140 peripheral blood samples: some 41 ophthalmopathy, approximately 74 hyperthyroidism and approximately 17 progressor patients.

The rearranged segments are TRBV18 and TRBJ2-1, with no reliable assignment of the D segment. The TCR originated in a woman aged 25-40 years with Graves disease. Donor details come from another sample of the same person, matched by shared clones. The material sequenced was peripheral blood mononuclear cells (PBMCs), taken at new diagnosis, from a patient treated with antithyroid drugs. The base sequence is TGTGCCAGCTCCCCCTCCAGGAATTCCTACAATGAGCAGTTCTTC. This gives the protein CASSPSRNSYNEQFF.